The T cell receptor beta chain described here comes from a study of vaccination and CD4 T cells after COVID-19. Study in general: Overlapping spike pools from SARS-CoV-2 and HCoV-NL63, HCoV-OC43 and HCoV-229E served as culture stimuli. Whole-study results and caveats: When vaccine-specific clones from convalescent patients were examined, 304 of 307 were spike mono-reactive.

Concerning this clonotype itself: Its antigen is currently unknown.

Cultured CD4+ T-cell DNA underwent Oncomine TCR Beta short-read sequencing. One entry per CDR3 protein results from TCRdb running MiXCR on the PCR reads. The table lists 20,000 to 30,000 distinct CDR3 sequences, over 60% of them singletons. Germline loops: CDR1 MNHNS, CDR2 SASEGT. This CDR3 contains 14 residues. The trim removed 4 bases at V and 5 bases at J, leaving 7 bases unmatched. The sample's treatment: roughly 10-day PBMC culture with coronavirus spike peptide pools or control peptides (ViraFEST assay). ViraFEST enlarged antigen-specific T cell populations with peptide pools and afterwards sequenced TCRs. Culture proceeded for around 9 days, and CD4+ T cells were then isolated by negative selection.

The genes are TRBV6-1 and TRBJ1-1, with 7 bases matching TRBD1. The sequence was collected from a human donor who received a COVID-19 vaccine. This specimen was CD4+ T cells from blood, cultured in vitro, taken after SARS-CoV-2 vaccination. CDR3 sequence: CASSGVTGRTEAFF. The CDR3 DNA reads as TGTGCCAGCAGTGGTGTGACAGGGAGGACTGAAGCTTTCTTT.